This entry lists 22 T cell receptor beta chains sequenced from one sample in a study of cytomegalovirus exposure and HLA in healthy donors. 60 Vbeta and 13 Jbeta primers were used in PCR. Measured with immunoSEQ multiplex PCR; TCRdb has only the in-frame clones, and not every one. The sample includes 100,000 to 150,000 clones, approximately 80% of them seen just once. Material for sequencing was PBMCs. These receptors all stem from a woman aged 18 to 35 in good health and CMV-seronegative.

This chain links TRBV5-1 with TRBJ2-3; TRBD1 matches at 8 bases. The CDR3 totals 14 residues. Germline lookup yields CDR1 SGHRS and CDR2 YFSETQ. V dropped 5 bases and J dropped 4; count of bases not matched to a gene: 6. The CDR3 DNA follows: TGCGCCAGCAGAGGACAGGGTTATGCAGATACGCAGTATTTT. It codes for CASRGQGYADTQYF.

V gene TRBV5-4 combines with J gene TRBJ2-2; D possibly corresponds to TRBD2 (5 bases). The CDR3 is made up of 15 amino acids. Germline loops: CDR1 SGHNT, CDR2 YYREEE (reference sequence). V dropped 4 bases and J dropped 0 bases, with 10 bases sitting between them. CDR3 DNA: TGTGCCAGCAGCCTGCGGACTGCGAACACCGGGGAGCTGTTTTTT. Translation gives CASSLRTANTGELFF.

The chain has TRBV4-1 and TRBJ2-7, with D uncertain. This CDR3 spans 14 amino acids. V dropped 3 bases and J dropped 4 bases, with 13 bases sitting between them. Germline lookup yields CDR1 MGHRA and CDR2 YSYEKL. The CDR3 is CASSQSGSAYEQYF. Here the CDR3 DNA reads TGCGCCAGCAGCCAGAGTGGAAGCGCTTACGAGCAGTACTTC.

This clone was observed once. The chain carries TRBV14 and TRBJ2-5, with TRBD1 matching over 7 bases. V trimming: 4 bases; J trimming: 11 bases; junction bases outside the gene matches: 16. Germline CDR1 SGHDN, CDR2 FVKESK. The length of the CDR3 is 15 residues. The DNA for the CDR3 is TGTGCCAGCAGCCCGACCGGGACAGTGATTAGTGAGCAGTACTTC. Residues: CASSPTGTVISEQYF.

V gene TRBV4-1 combines with J gene TRBJ2-1, with TRBD2 matching over 13 bases. In germline, CDR1 is MGHRA, CDR2 YSYEKL. The CDR3 has 15 amino acids. Losses at the gene ends were 4 bases for V and 7 bases for J; bases not matched to a gene: 4. Here the CDR3 DNA reads TGCGCCAGCAGCCCACTAGCGGGAGGGCATAATGAGCAGTTCTTC. Translation: CASSPLAGGHNEQFF.

The chain links TRBV6-6 to TRBJ2-7; 8 bases map to TRBD2. V shed 0 bases and J 5 bases; nucleotides not matched to a gene: 6. Germline CDR1 and CDR2: MNHNY and SVGAGI (reference sequence). The CDR3 is 15 residues long. As DNA, the CDR3 is TGTGCCAGCAGTTACTCGAGAGGGCGGGGGGACGAGCAGTACTTC. Translating it yields CASSYSRGRGDEQYF.

The genes are TRBV30 and TRBJ1-3; tentatively, D is TRBD1 (6 bases). Trimming cost V 8 bases and J 1 base, with 9 bases left between them. Germline CDR1 is GTSNPN and CDR2 is SVGIG (reference sequence). There are 12 residues in the CDR3. The CDR3 is CAVRGSGNTIYF. DNA for the CDR3: TGTGCCGTCAGGGGATCTGGAAACACCATATATTTT.

V usage is TRBV7-7 and J usage is TRBJ2-5; a possible D gene is TRBD2 (5 bases). The germline V gene has CDR1 SSHAT and CDR2 FNYEAQ (reference sequence). Trimming left V 2 bases short and J 3 bases short, with 16 bases between. There are 16 residues in the CDR3. In DNA, the CDR3 is TGTGCCAGCAGCTTACTTCGTACCGCGGGTAAAGAGACCCAGTACTTC. It codes for CASSLLRTAGKETQYF.

V usage is TRBV18 and J usage is TRBJ1-2; D remains ambiguous. Trimming took 3 bases from V and 2 from J, leaving 16 bases between them. This CDR3 spans 16 amino acids. In germline, CDR1 is KGHSH, CDR2 LQKENI. The CDR3 bases are TGTGCCAGCTCACCCACCATGACTAGGGCAAACTATGGCTACACCTTC. Its protein product is CASSPTMTRANYGYTF.

J is TRBJ2-2 and V is TRBV29-1; tentatively, D is TRBD2 (6 bases). This CDR3 is 13 amino acids long. Trimming cost V 4 bases and J 8 bases, with 14 bases left between them. From germline, CDR1 is SQVTM and CDR2 ANQGSEA. CDR3: CSVGTTSVGELFF. As DNA, the CDR3 is TGCAGCGTTGGGACTACCTCTGTGGGGGAGCTGTTTTTT.

The J gene is TRBJ2-2, the V gene TRBV5-1; the D gene is possibly TRBD1 (5 bases). The length of the CDR3 is 16 residues. V was cut by 0 bases and J by 0 bases, with 9 bases left in between. CDR1 is SGHRS and CDR2 is YFSETQ in the germline V gene. CDR3 bases: TGCGCCAGCAGCTTGGCCAAGACAGCGAACACCGGGGAGCTGTTTTTT. Its translation: CASSLAKTANTGELFF.

The V call is TRBV5-1, the J call TRBJ1-2, with 8 bases matching TRBD1. Germline trimming cut 3 bases from V and 4 bases from J; bases unmatched to any gene: 17. CDR3 length equals 18 residues. Germline CDR1 reads SGHRS; CDR2 reads YFSETQ. The chain's CDR3 is CASSSLGWSGGGSYGYTF. Written as DNA, the CDR3 is TGCGCCAGCAGCTCCCTGGGGTGGTCAGGGGGCGGCAGCTATGGCTACACCTTC.

V gene TRBV29-1 combines with J gene TRBJ1-2; 10 bases are a match to TRBD1. Germline V CDR1 and CDR2: SQVTM, ANQGSEA. The CDR3 has 16 amino acids. V lost 5 bases to trimming and J lost 3 bases; unmatched junction nucleotides: 12. The CDR3 DNA is TGCAGCGTTTTAGACGCCCGGGACAGGGGAGACTATGGCTACACCTTC. Its translation is CSVLDARDRGDYGYTF.

The rearrangement joins TRBV12-5 to TRBJ2-3; D unresolved. Trimming left V 6 bases short and J 2 bases short, with 9 bases between. The germline V gene encodes CDR1 LGHNT and CDR2 FRNRAP. The CDR3 contains 13 residues. As DNA, the CDR3 is TGTGCTAGTGGCCAACTTACCACAGATACGCAGTATTTT. It yields the protein CASGQLTTDTQYF.

The V call is TRBV7-8, the J call TRBJ2-1, with 7 nucleotides matching TRBD2. The CDR3 is 15 amino acids. CDR1 and CDR2 from the germline V gene are SGHVS and FQNEAQ. Trimming took 1 base from V and 2 from J; bases not matched to a gene: 2. CDR3 residues: CASSLGGGTYNEQFF. CDR3 bases: TGTGCCAGCAGCTTAGGGGGGGGAACCTACAATGAGCAGTTCTTC.

The J gene is TRBJ2-5, the V gene TRBV9; D gene uncertain. Germline CDR1 SGDLS, CDR2 YYNGEE. The CDR3 contains 13 residues. Between the trimmed V and J ends, which lost 4 bases and 3 bases, there was a span of 10 bases. CDR3 loop: CASSLAPEETQYF. CDR3 nucleotide sequence: TGTGCCAGCAGCTTAGCTCCCGAAGAGACCCAGTACTTC.

This clone has more than one count but fewer than ten. This rearrangement joins TRBV7-9 to TRBJ2-5; the D is unclear. From germline, CDR1 is SEHNR and CDR2 FQNEAQ (reference sequence). V was clipped by 1 base and J by 4 bases, with 4 bases between them. This CDR3 spans 12 amino acids. CDR3 nucleotides: TGTGCCAGCAGCTTAGGGGCAGAGACCCAGTACTTC. This translates into CASSLGAETQYF.

V is TRBV6-6 and J is TRBJ1-1; the D gene is possibly TRBD1 (5 bases). The CDR3 loop spans 14 amino acids. Trimming stripped 2 bases from V and 1 base from J, with 8 bases between. The germline V gene has CDR1 MNHNY and CDR2 SVGAGI (reference sequence). The CDR3 nucleotides read TGTGCCAGCAGTTACCCCGGACAGAACACTGAAGCTTTCTTT. It translates to CASSYPGQNTEAFF.

This rearrangement joins TRBV6-6 to TRBJ1-2; TRBD1 might be the D (5 bases). The CDR3 sequence is 14 residues long. CDR1 and CDR2 (germline): MNHNY, SVGAGI (reference sequence). V was trimmed by 5 bases and J by 10 bases, leaving 20 bases between them. CDR3 sequence reads: CASSQQAGGTPYTF. CDR3 DNA: TGTGCCAGCAGTCAACAGGCCGGGGGGACCCCCTACACCTTC.

This clone was seen only a few times. V is TRBV7-9 and J is TRBJ2-5; the D is unclear. With 1 base removed from V and 4 bases from J, the gap between germline ends came to 10 bases. Per the germline V gene, CDR1 is SEHNR and CDR2 is FQNEAQ (reference sequence). This CDR3 has 14 amino acids. CDR3: CASSLGFTIETQYF. The CDR3 DNA sequence: TGTGCCAGCAGCTTAGGGTTTACTATAGAGACCCAGTACTTC.

This clone came up a few times. The chain employs TRBV5-1 and TRBJ1-1, with a possible D match to TRBD1 (6 bases). The V and J ends lost 4 bases and 4 bases respectively, with 14 bases between them. This CDR3 has 14 residues. Germline assignment: CDR1 SGHRS and CDR2 YFSETQ. The CDR3 DNA follows: TGCGCCAGCAGCCCGACACAGGGATCCACTGAAGCTTTCTTT. Translated, it gives CASSPTQGSTEAFF.

This clone was found once. The chain carries TRBV11-1 and TRBJ2-7, with 7 bases that match TRBD1. This CDR3 has 14 residues. V gave up 5 bases and J gave up 2 bases; unmatched junction bases: 6. Germline lookup yields CDR1 SGHAT and CDR2 FQDESV (reference sequence). This chain's CDR3 is CASSMWTGAYEQYF. In nucleotides, the CDR3 is TGTGCCAGCAGCATGTGGACAGGAGCCTACGAGCAGTACTTC.